This T cell receptor beta chain was captured by sequencing in a study of long-term antiretroviral therapy in people with HIV. Notes on this clone: The antigen is unknown.

CDR3 length: 16 residues. J was trimmed by 3 bases and V by 4 bases; bases with no gene match: 3. CDR1 is SEHNR and CDR2 is FQNEAQ in the germline V gene (reference sequence). Overall study findings and caveats: Relative to transplant donor controls, diversity remained lower despite increasing after ART. Clones that expanded before ART (that is, prior to treatment) dominated the repertoire at all time points. The study lacked data on ART adherence, viral resistance or therapy changes.

The immunoSEQ assay was v3.0, run at survey level. Per-sample targets for sequencing were about 35,000-55,000 T-cell genomes. Only in-frame clones appear in the TCRdb table, and some are missing; sequencing was by immunoSEQ multiplex PCR. This sample has more than 25,000 clones, with under 85% found just once. V gene TRBV7-9 combines with J gene TRBJ2-3; 14 bases are shared with TRBD2. Material: unsorted PBMCs, obtained 2.1 years after starting antiretroviral therapy. The sequence was collected from a man aged 25-45 years with HIV. CDR3 coding DNA: TGTGCCAGCAGCTCCGGGACTAGCGGGGGAACAGATACGCAGTATTTT. Protein sequence: CASSSGTSGGTDTQYF.